Listed below are T cell receptor beta chains from one sample, sequenced in a study of blood T cell repertoires in COVID-19. Profiled with immunoSEQ multiplex PCR; TCRdb holds only in-frame clones, not every one. The data show 250,000 to 300,000 clones, roughly 88% seen once. Sequences were obtained from PBMCs or T cells enriched from blood (not recorded which). The receptors originated from a woman in her thirties or forties with acute COVID-19. CDR3s include the opening cysteine and the closing phenylalanine or tryptophan. D genes are given only for firm matches. Only part of the rows carry a size: once, few, many, or a class if the clone is expanded.

clone_size	j_call	v_call	d_call	cdr3_aa	cdr3_nt
-	TRBJ1-1	TRBV7-9	-	CASSSRVNTEAFF	TGTGCCAGCAGCAGCAGGGTTAACACTGAAGCTTTCTTT
-	TRBJ2-3	TRBV7-6	TRBD2	CASSLTSGSTDTQYF	TGTGCCAGCAGCTTAACTAGCGGGAGCACAGATACGCAGTATTTT
-	TRBJ2-2	TRBV24-1	-	CATSNLQGTGELFF	TGTGCCACCAGTAACTTACAGGGTACCGGGGAGCTGTTTTTT
-	TRBJ1-2	TRBV28	-	CASSLATSGYTF	TGTGCCAGCAGTTTAGCCACCAGTGGCTACACCTTC
-	TRBJ1-2	TRBV2	TRBD1	CASSPFTGDSKSYTF	TGTGCCAGCAGTCCCTTCACAGGGGATTCTAAAAGCTACACCTTC
-	TRBJ1-4	TRBV19	TRBD1	CASGGTGLGEKLFF	TGTGCCAGCGGGGGGACAGGGCTAGGGGAAAAACTGTTTTTT
-	TRBJ1-4	TRBV20-1	-	CSASWGGISEKLFF	TGCAGTGCTAGTTGGGGGGGCATTAGTGAAAAACTGTTTTTT
-	TRBJ2-7	TRBV7-6	-	CASSLYPGGVSYEQYF	TGTGCCAGCAGCTTATATCCCGGAGGGGTCTCCTACGAGCAGTACTTC
-	TRBJ1-5	TRBV18	TRBD1	CASSPGQAKNQPQHF	TGTGCCAGCTCACCTGGACAGGCCAAAAATCAGCCCCAGCATTTT
-	TRBJ1-1	TRBV6-5	-	CASSLTENTEAFF	TGTGCCAGCAGTTTGACAGAGAACACTGAAGCTTTCTTT
-	TRBJ2-3	TRBV7-9	TRBD2	CASSLVLAGADTQYF	TGTGCCAGCAGCTTAGTACTAGCGGGGGCAGATACGCAGTATTTT
-	TRBJ2-2	TRBV7-2	-	CASSLERQGSTNTGELFF	TGTGCCAGCAGCTTAGAGAGGCAGGGTAGTACGAACACCGGGGAGCTGTTTTTT
-	TRBJ2-6	TRBV5-1	-	CASSLGSSGANVLTF	TGCGCCAGCAGTCTGGGGAGCTCTGGGGCCAACGTCCTGACTTTC
-	TRBJ2-2	TRBV6-5	-	CASRTSFQNTGELFF	TGTGCCAGCAGAACTAGCTTTCAGAACACCGGGGAGCTGTTTTTT
-	TRBJ1-5	TRBV28	-	CASSTSEVSGQPQHF	TGTGCCAGCAGTACCTCGGAGGTTTCGGGCCAGCCCCAGCATTTT
-	TRBJ1-2	TRBV5-1	TRBD1	CASSLDPGTGNYGYTF	TGCGCCAGCAGCTTGGACCCCGGGACAGGAAACTATGGCTACACCTTC
-	TRBJ2-7	TRBV3-1/TRBV3-2	TRBD1	CASSPAPGQVSISYEQYF	TGTGCCAGCAGCCCAGCTCCGGGACAGGTTTCTATTTCCTACGAGCAGTACTTC
-	TRBJ2-1	TRBV7-2	TRBD2	CASSVSGSSYNEQFF	TGTGCCAGCAGCGTAAGCGGGAGCTCCTACAATGAGCAGTTCTTC
-	TRBJ1-5	TRBV5-1	-	CASSSGVDQPQHF	TGCGCCAGCAGCTCAGGGGTCGATCAGCCCCAGCATTTT
-	TRBJ2-2	TRBV5-4	-	CASSLGRAGQGGELFF	TGTGCCAGCAGCTTGGGACGAGCGGGCCAGGGCGGGGAGCTGTTTTTT
-	TRBJ2-7	TRBV3-1/TRBV3-2	TRBD1	CASRGLGRGMYEQYF	TGTGCCAGCAGAGGGCTAGGCAGGGGGATGTACGAGCAGTACTTC
once	TRBJ2-7	TRBV2	-	CASSEFGRATYEQYF	TGTGCCAGCAGTGAATTTGGCAGGGCGACCTACGAGCAGTACTTC
-	TRBJ1-5	TRBV6-4	-	CASSQGDQPQHF	TGTGCCAGCAGCCAGGGCGATCAGCCCCAGCATTTT
-	TRBJ1-1	TRBV11-3	TRBD1	CASSSPAGGSFSSNTEAFF	TGTGCCAGCAGCTCCCCGGCAGGGGGAAGCTTCTCTTCGAACACTGAAGCTTTCTTT
-	TRBJ2-5	TRBV29-1	TRBD1	CSVELWDSQETQYF	TGCAGCGTTGAATTATGGGACAGCCAAGAGACCCAGTACTTC
-	TRBJ2-6	TRBV7-9	-	CASSLGVYSGANVLTF	TGTGCCAGCAGCTTAGGTGTTTACTCTGGGGCCAACGTCCTGACTTTC
-	TRBJ2-3	TRBV27	TRBD2	CASSSLAGDTDTQYF	TGTGCCAGCAGTTCCCTAGCGGGAGACACAGATACGCAGTATTTT
-	TRBJ1-1	TRBV7-2	-	CASSSRGGSVNTEAFF	TGTGCCAGCAGCTCCCGCGGGGGATCGGTGAACACTGAAGCTTTCTTT
-	TRBJ1-1	TRBV6-5	-	CASSRSWNTEAFF	TGTGCCAGCAGCCGGAGCTGGAACACTGAAGCTTTCTTT
once	TRBJ2-1	TRBV19	TRBD2	CASSIAGAGGREEQFF	TGTGCCAGTAGTATCGCCGGTGCGGGGGGGCGAGAGGAGCAGTTCTTC
-	TRBJ1-5	TRBV19	TRBD1	CASGTGYSNQPQHF	TGTGCCAGCGGGACAGGCTATAGCAATCAGCCCCAGCATTTT
-	TRBJ2-3	TRBV28	TRBD2	CASSVLAGGGADTQYF	TGTGCCAGCAGTGTACTAGCGGGGGGGGGCGCAGATACGCAGTATTTT
-	TRBJ2-3	TRBV5-5	TRBD2	CASSSGLAGGDTQYF	TGTGCCAGCAGCTCCGGACTAGCGGGAGGAGATACGCAGTATTTT
-	TRBJ1-2	TRBV18	TRBD1	CASSPSGQGAAGYTF	TGTGCCAGCTCACCTAGTGGACAGGGGGCGGCTGGCTACACCTTC
-	TRBJ2-3	TRBV19	TRBD2	CASSISSGGAGPTDTQYF	TGTGCCAGTAGTATCTCTAGCGGGGGGGCGGGGCCGACAGATACGCAGTATTTT
-	TRBJ2-4	TRBV27	TRBD1	CASSPADRGGGGKNIQYF	TGTGCCAGCAGTCCCGCGGACAGGGGAGGTGGTGGCAAAAACATTCAGTACTTC
-	TRBJ2-1	TRBV29-1	TRBD1	CSVVGTGGWRQFF	TGCAGCGTTGTGGGGACAGGGGGCTGGCGGCAGTTCTTC
-	TRBJ2-7	TRBV5-1	-	CASSLGPRGEQYF	TGCGCCAGCAGCTTGGGTCCTAGAGGTGAGCAGTACTTC
-	TRBJ2-7	TRBV4-2	TRBD2	CASSHLAGVVEQYF	TGTGCCAGCAGCCACTTAGCGGGAGTAGTCGAGCAGTACTTC
-	TRBJ2-2	TRBV5-4	TRBD2	CASSFLTGGGGELFF	TGTGCCAGCAGCTTTCTGACGGGGGGTGGCGGGGAGCTGTTTTTT
-	TRBJ1-6	TRBV28	-	CASSGRTASNSPLHF	TGTGCCAGCAGTGGACGGACAGCGTCTAATTCACCCCTCCACTTT
-	TRBJ2-1	TRBV7-2	TRBD1	CASSLGGTGTYNEQFF	TGTGCCAGCAGCTTAGGGGGGACAGGAACTTACAATGAGCAGTTCTTC